The clone carrying this T cell receptor (beta chain) was counted a few times. Its antigen is not known. The CDR3 totals 15 residues. The V gene's germline CDR1 is SGHRS and CDR2 YFSETQ. After removal of 2 bases from V and 2 bases from J, the junction contained 3 bases not matched to a gene. This record comes from a study of regulatory T cells in long-lasting Graves disease. Study as a whole: Antithyroid drugs had been given to newly diagnosed Graves' patients for under 3 months. General study results and limits: TRBV28, TRBJ1-2 and TRBJ2-5 were favored in persistent disease.

Construction of the TCR beta libraries employed iRepertoire HTBI primers in conjunction with Arm-PCR of CDR3 regions. TCRdb re-derived calls from the multiplex PCR reads in MiXCR, one entry per CDR3 protein. The repertoire holds some 600,000 distinct CDR3 sequences, with around 15% as singletons. As for time point: newly diagnosed GD, antithyroid drugs for less than 3 months. PBMC RNA was the source of the TCR library. These data are also associated with another study on T cells in Graves' hyperthyroidism and ophthalmopathy. This second study says: Blood also carried most thyroid clonotypes expanded above 0.001.

This chain links TRBV5-1 with TRBJ2-3, with 9 bases that match TRBD1. This clonotype was sampled from a man aged 18-30 years with Graves disease. Sample: peripheral blood mononuclear cells (PBMCs), taken at new diagnosis, from a patient treated with antithyroid drugs. The CDR3 sequence: CASSLQGADTDTQYF. DNA for the CDR3: TGCGCCAGCAGCTTACAGGGGGCGGACACAGATACGCAGTATTTT.